Sequencing of this TCR beta chain was carried out in a study of T cell changes during pregnancy in multiple sclerosis. Libraries were prepared by immunoSEQ multiplex PCR; TCRdb keeps only in-frame clonotypes and omits some of them. The sample lists 50,000 or so clones, around 90% occurring once. CDR1 and CDR2 from the germline V gene are SNHLY and FYNNEI. The CDR3 loop spans 13 amino acids. V was cut by 6 bases and J by 5 bases, with 13 bases left in between. The V call is TRBV2, the J call TRBJ2-5, with D perhaps matching TRBD2 (5 bases). The TCR sequence derives from a female donor with multiple sclerosis, enrolled in a pregnancy study. The source material was CD4+ T cells from peripheral blood mononuclear cells, sampled in the second trimester of pregnancy. The CDR3 sequence: CASSLALGETQYF. As DNA, the CDR3 is TGTGCCAGCAGCCTAGCATTGGGGGAGACCCAGTACTTC.